This TCR beta chain is from a study of T cells and Merkel cell carcinoma outcomes. From germline, CDR1 is MGHRA and CDR2 YSYEKL. This CDR3 comprises 15 residues. V was trimmed by 0 bases and J by 7 bases, leaving 10 bases between them. Concerning this clone: Its antigen is unknown.

Findings of the study overall: Merkel cell carcinoma outcomes were reportedly predicted by repertoire and T-cell density.

Produced via immunoSEQ multiplex PCR; TCRdb's table is partial and in-frame only. Of about 5,000 clones listed, roughly 81% were seen once; the top ten hold roughly 5.5%. Sequencing was carried out using tumor tissue from Merkel cell carcinoma. The chain carries TRBV4-1 and TRBJ1-6; D remains unclear. This sequence was found in a human donor with Merkel cell carcinoma. The CDR3 region has the DNA TGCGCCAGCAGCCAAGAGACGGTCGGGAATTCACCCCTCCACTTT. Amino acid sequence: CASSQETVGNSPLHF.